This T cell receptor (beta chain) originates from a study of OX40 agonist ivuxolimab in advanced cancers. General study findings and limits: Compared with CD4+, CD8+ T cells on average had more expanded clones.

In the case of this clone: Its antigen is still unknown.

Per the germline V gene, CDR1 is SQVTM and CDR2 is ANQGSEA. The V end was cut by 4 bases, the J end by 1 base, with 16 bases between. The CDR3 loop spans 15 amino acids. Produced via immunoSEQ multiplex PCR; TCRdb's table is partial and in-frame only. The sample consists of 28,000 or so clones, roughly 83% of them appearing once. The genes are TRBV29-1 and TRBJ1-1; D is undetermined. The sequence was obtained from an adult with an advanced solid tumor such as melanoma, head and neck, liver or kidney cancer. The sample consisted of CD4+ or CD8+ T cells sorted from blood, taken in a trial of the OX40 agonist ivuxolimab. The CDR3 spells CSVVGPLGSNTEAFF. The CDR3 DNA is TGCAGCGTTGTAGGCCCTTTGGGGTCGAACACTGAAGCTTTCTTT.